The rows below give T cell receptor beta chains drawn from one sample of a study of Graves' ophthalmopathy and Graves' hyperthyroidism. Each CDR3 protein gets one entry after TCRdb re-called the multiplex PCR reads with MiXCR. The repertoire includes about 590,000 distinct CDR3 sequences, roughly 40% of them detected once, and about 4% sits in the top ten. The sample consisted of peripheral blood or thyroid tissue (not recorded which). The receptors were sampled from an adult man with Graves' hyperthyroidism. Each CDR3 is given with its conserved first and last residue. Each record gives: V gene, CDR3 length, clone size, D gene, J gene, CDR3 DNA, CDR3 protein. A D gene is named only where the DNA matches it firmly. Some rows have no size entry. The others give once, few or many, or a class for an expanded clone.

V gene: TRBV5-1
CDR3 length: 13
clone size: -
D gene: -
J gene: TRBJ2-5
CDR3 DNA: TGTGCCAGCAGCGTAGACGGGCGGGAGACCCAGTACTTC
CDR3 protein: CASSVDGRETQYF

V gene: TRBV24-1
CDR3 length: 15
clone size: -
D gene: -
J gene: TRBJ2-3
CDR3 DNA: TGTGCCACCAGTGATTTAGTACAGGCGGGAGATACGCAGTATTTT
CDR3 protein: CATSDLVQAGDTQYF

V gene: TRBV5-1
CDR3 length: 15
clone size: -
D gene: TRBD1
J gene: TRBJ2-7
CDR3 DNA: TGCGCCAGCAGCCTTGGGACAGCCCTAGGTCACGAGCAGTACTTC
CDR3 protein: CASSLGTALGHEQYF

V gene: TRBV29-1
CDR3 length: 13
clone size: -
D gene: TRBD1
J gene: TRBJ2-7
CDR3 DNA: TGCAGCGTTGCTTGGACAGGGGACTACGAGCAGTACTTC
CDR3 protein: CSVAWTGDYEQYF

V gene: TRBV27
CDR3 length: 14
clone size: many
D gene: TRBD2
J gene: TRBJ2-7
CDR3 DNA: TGTGCCAGCAGTTCACTAGCGGGAATAGGGGAGCAGTACTTC
CDR3 protein: CASSSLAGIGEQYF

V gene: TRBV20-1
CDR3 length: 13
clone size: once
D gene: TRBD1
J gene: TRBJ2-7
CDR3 DNA: TGCAGTGCTATGAAGGGACAGGCCTACGAGCAGTACTTC
CDR3 protein: CSAMKGQAYEQYF

V gene: TRBV2
CDR3 length: 14
clone size: many
D gene: TRBD1
J gene: TRBJ2-5
CDR3 DNA: TGTGCCAGCAGTGAATCCTGGGGACAGGGTAACCAGTACTTC
CDR3 protein: CASSESWGQGNQYF

V gene: TRBV20-1
CDR3 length: 10
clone size: -
D gene: -
J gene: TRBJ2-2
CDR3 DNA: TGCAGTGCGAAGGCCGGGGAGCTGTTTTTT
CDR3 protein: CSAKAGELFF

V gene: TRBV7-9
CDR3 length: 13
clone size: many
D gene: -
J gene: TRBJ2-7
CDR3 DNA: TGTGCCAGCAGTCCAGACAGCTCCTACGAGCAGTACTTC
CDR3 protein: CASSPDSSYEQYF

V gene: TRBV6-6
CDR3 length: 16
clone size: many
D gene: TRBD2
J gene: TRBJ2-7
CDR3 DNA: TGTGCCAGCATCCAAAGGCTAGCGGGAGGATCCTACGAGCAGTACTTC
CDR3 protein: CASIQRLAGGSYEQYF

V gene: TRBV15
CDR3 length: 13
clone size: -
D gene: TRBD1
J gene: TRBJ2-5
CDR3 DNA: TGTGCCACCAGCAGAGGACAGGGAGAGACCCAGTACTTC
CDR3 protein: CATSRGQGETQYF

V gene: TRBV20-1
CDR3 length: 17
clone size: few
D gene: -
J gene: TRBJ1-3
CDR3 DNA: TGCAGTGCTAGAGTCCCGTCTCTGTGGAGCTCTGGAAACACCATATATTTT
CDR3 protein: CSARVPSLWSSGNTIYF

V gene: TRBV6-5
CDR3 length: 11
clone size: many
D gene: -
J gene: TRBJ2-5
CDR3 DNA: TGTGCCAGCACCACTGGAGAGACCCAGTACTTC
CDR3 protein: CASTTGETQYF

V gene: TRBV7-8
CDR3 length: 14
clone size: many
D gene: -
J gene: TRBJ2-6
CDR3 DNA: TGTGCCAGCACCCCTAGGGCTGGGGCCAACGTCCTGACTTTC
CDR3 protein: CASTPRAGANVLTF

V gene: TRBV5-1
CDR3 length: 19
clone size: many
D gene: TRBD1
J gene: TRBJ1-6
CDR3 DNA: TGCGCCAGCAGCTCACGGGACAGTCGGCGGGGCGGAAGGGATTCACCCCTCCACTTT
CDR3 protein: CASSSRDSRRGGRDSPLHF

V gene: TRBV20-1
CDR3 length: 15
clone size: many
D gene: -
J gene: TRBJ1-1
CDR3 DNA: TGCAGTGCTAGAGATCAACAGGCCCAAAACACTGAAGCTTTCTTT
CDR3 protein: CSARDQQAQNTEAFF

V gene: TRBV10-3
CDR3 length: 11
clone size: many
D gene: -
J gene: TRBJ1-1
CDR3 DNA: TGTGCCATCGTGGGGGGCACTGAAGCTTTCTTT
CDR3 protein: CAIVGGTEAFF

V gene: TRBV7-8
CDR3 length: 16
clone size: many
D gene: TRBD2
J gene: TRBJ2-5
CDR3 DNA: TGTGCCAGCAGCCTGCTAGCGGGGGTGTACCAAGAGACCCAGTACTTC
CDR3 protein: CASSLLAGVYQETQYF

V gene: TRBV20-1
CDR3 length: 14
clone size: many
D gene: -
J gene: TRBJ1-1
CDR3 DNA: TGCAGTGCTAGAGTAGGACACATGAACACTGAAGCTTTCTTT
CDR3 protein: CSARVGHMNTEAFF

V gene: TRBV2
CDR3 length: 14
clone size: -
D gene: TRBD1
J gene: TRBJ1-2
CDR3 DNA: TGTGCCAGCAGTTGGACAGGGAGGGGAGATGGCTACACCTTC
CDR3 protein: CASSWTGRGDGYTF

V gene: TRBV19
CDR3 length: 13
clone size: many
D gene: -
J gene: TRBJ1-1
CDR3 DNA: TGTGCCAGTAGTGACTGGACTAACCCTGAAGCTTTCTTT
CDR3 protein: CASSDWTNPEAFF

V gene: TRBV19
CDR3 length: 13
clone size: many
D gene: -
J gene: TRBJ2-7
CDR3 DNA: TGTGCCAGTAGTATATCCAGGGTGGGAGAGCAGTACTTC
CDR3 protein: CASSISRVGEQYF

V gene: TRBV20-1
CDR3 length: 15
clone size: -
D gene: TRBD2
J gene: TRBJ2-7
CDR3 DNA: TGCAGTGCTTCCGGGACTAGCGGGAGTAGGAACGAGCAGTACTTC
CDR3 protein: CSASGTSGSRNEQYF

V gene: TRBV20-1
CDR3 length: 14
clone size: few
D gene: TRBD1
J gene: TRBJ1-5
CDR3 DNA: TGCAGTGCTCCACAGGGGTCGAGCAATCAGCCCCAGCATTTT
CDR3 protein: CSAPQGSSNQPQHF

V gene: TRBV11-2
CDR3 length: 15
clone size: many
D gene: -
J gene: TRBJ2-5
CDR3 DNA: TGTGCCAGCAGCTTAGAGGGCAGACAGCAAGAGACCCAGTACTTC
CDR3 protein: CASSLEGRQQETQYF

V gene: TRBV9
CDR3 length: 15
clone size: once
D gene: TRBD2
J gene: TRBJ2-7
CDR3 DNA: TGTGCCAGCAGCTTGATGGCGGGAGGGTTCTACGAGCAGTGCTTC
CDR3 protein: CASSLMAGGFYEQCF

V gene: TRBV7-6
CDR3 length: 17
clone size: many
D gene: TRBD2
J gene: TRBJ2-2
CDR3 DNA: TGTGCCAGCAGCTTTCTCCCGCGGGGGGGCGGCACCGGGGAGCTGTTTTTT
CDR3 protein: CASSFLPRGGGTGELFF

V gene: TRBV30
CDR3 length: 12
clone size: -
D gene: -
J gene: TRBJ2-2
CDR3 DNA: TGTGCCTGGGGGCAGAACACCGGGGAGCTGTTTTTT
CDR3 protein: CAWGQNTGELFF

V gene: TRBV2
CDR3 length: 13
clone size: many
D gene: -
J gene: TRBJ1-1
CDR3 DNA: TGTGCCAGCAGCATATTACAGGGAACTGAAGCTTTCTTT
CDR3 protein: CASSILQGTEAFF

V gene: TRBV29-1
CDR3 length: 12
clone size: once
D gene: TRBD1
J gene: TRBJ1-2
CDR3 DNA: TGCAGCCTAAGACAGGGGGGCTATGGCTACACCTTC
CDR3 protein: CSLRQGGYGYTF

V gene: TRBV29-1
CDR3 length: 15
clone size: -
D gene: -
J gene: TRBJ2-3
CDR3 DNA: TGCAGCGTTGACAAGGTGGGAGAGTTCACAGATACGCAGTATTTT
CDR3 protein: CSVDKVGEFTDTQYF

V gene: TRBV9
CDR3 length: 15
clone size: few
D gene: -
J gene: TRBJ2-2
CDR3 DNA: TGTGCCAGCAGCGCCCAAGGGGGGACCGCCGGGGAGCTGTTTTTT
CDR3 protein: CASSAQGGTAGELFF

V gene: TRBV7-7
CDR3 length: 14
clone size: few
D gene: TRBD1
J gene: TRBJ2-3
CDR3 DNA: TGTGCTAGCAGCTTCGGACAGGGCACAGATACGCAGTATTTT
CDR3 protein: CASSFGQGTDTQYF

V gene: TRBV29-1
CDR3 length: 12
clone size: many
D gene: -
J gene: TRBJ1-3
CDR3 DNA: TGCAGCGGGGGTGTTGGAGGAAACACCATATATTTT
CDR3 protein: CSGGVGGNTIYF

V gene: TRBV3-1
CDR3 length: 14
clone size: few
D gene: -
J gene: TRBJ1-1
CDR3 DNA: TGTGCCAGCAGCCAATTAACAGTGAACACTGAAGCTTTCTTT
CDR3 protein: CASSQLTVNTEAFF

V gene: TRBV3-1
CDR3 length: 15
clone size: many
D gene: -
J gene: TRBJ2-5
CDR3 DNA: TGTGCCAGCAGCCATCGCTGGGACTCAGTGGAGACCCAGTACTTC
CDR3 protein: CASSHRWDSVETQYF

V gene: TRBV19
CDR3 length: 14
clone size: few
D gene: -
J gene: TRBJ1-1
CDR3 DNA: TGTGCCAGTAGTTATCGGTTTACGGGAGCTGAAGCTTTCTTT
CDR3 protein: CASSYRFTGAEAFF

V gene: TRBV4-1
CDR3 length: 15
clone size: few
D gene: -
J gene: TRBJ2-7
CDR3 DNA: TGCGCCAGCAGCCAAAGCCCTCGGGGCCACTACGAGCAGTACTTC
CDR3 protein: CASSQSPRGHYEQYF

V gene: TRBV27
CDR3 length: 14
clone size: once
D gene: -
J gene: TRBJ1-5
CDR3 DNA: TGCGCCAGCAGTTCATACGACAGTAATCAGCTCCAGCATTTT
CDR3 protein: CASSSYDSNQLQHF

V gene: TRBV29-1
CDR3 length: 12
clone size: many
D gene: -
J gene: TRBJ1-1
CDR3 DNA: TGCAGCGTTGACGGTGTGGGCACTGAAGCTTTCTTT
CDR3 protein: CSVDGVGTEAFF

V gene: TRBV5-8
CDR3 length: 15
clone size: few
D gene: TRBD2
J gene: TRBJ2-3
CDR3 DNA: TGTGCCAGCAGTCGTCGACTAGCGGGGGACCGTACGCAGTATTTT
CDR3 protein: CASSRRLAGDRTQYF

V gene: TRBV19
CDR3 length: 17
clone size: many
D gene: -
J gene: TRBJ2-7
CDR3 DNA: TGTGCCAGTATGGGACACGACCTACGGAGGGAGACCTACGAGCAGTACTTC
CDR3 protein: CASMGHDLRRETYEQYF

V gene: TRBV7-4
CDR3 length: 14
clone size: few
D gene: -
J gene: TRBJ1-6
CDR3 DNA: TGTGCCAGCAGCTGCACAGGGTACAATTCACCCCTCCACTTT
CDR3 protein: CASSCTGYNSPLHF

V gene: TRBV28
CDR3 length: 14
clone size: few
D gene: -
J gene: TRBJ2-2
CDR3 DNA: TGTGCCAGCAGTTTCAGGGCAAGGGGCGGGGAGCTGTTTTTT
CDR3 protein: CASSFRARGGELFF

V gene: TRBV6-1
CDR3 length: 13
clone size: -
D gene: -
J gene: TRBJ2-2
CDR3 DNA: TGTGCCAGCAGTAATAGGGGATCCGGGGAGCTGTTTTTT
CDR3 protein: CASSNRGSGELFF

V gene: TRBV19
CDR3 length: 17
clone size: few
D gene: -
J gene: TRBJ2-2
CDR3 DNA: TGTGCCAGTAGTATACCGGGTGTCCTGGGAAACACCGGGGAGCTGTTTTTT
CDR3 protein: CASSIPGVLGNTGELFF

V gene: TRBV7-9
CDR3 length: 14
clone size: many
D gene: -
J gene: TRBJ2-7
CDR3 DNA: TGTGCCAGCAGCTTAAACGGACCCAGCTCCGAGCAGTACTTC
CDR3 protein: CASSLNGPSSEQYF

V gene: TRBV10-2
CDR3 length: 14
clone size: many
D gene: -
J gene: TRBJ1-3
CDR3 DNA: TGCGCCAGCACGGACAGCTTCTCTGGAAACACCATATATTTT
CDR3 protein: CASTDSFSGNTIYF

V gene: TRBV7-2
CDR3 length: 11
clone size: -
D gene: TRBD1
J gene: TRBJ1-2
CDR3 DNA: TGTGCCAGCAGCCCCCTGACAGGGTACACCTTC
CDR3 protein: CASSPLTGYTF

V gene: TRBV6-6
CDR3 length: 16
clone size: -
D gene: TRBD2
J gene: TRBJ2-5
CDR3 DNA: TGTGCCAGCAGTAAAACTAGCGGGGGGGCCAGGGAGACCCAGTACTTC
CDR3 protein: CASSKTSGGARETQYF

V gene: TRBV29-1
CDR3 length: 13
clone size: many
D gene: -
J gene: TRBJ1-2
CDR3 DNA: TGCAGCGCTAGCAGAGGAACTAACTATGGCTACACCTTC
CDR3 protein: CSASRGTNYGYTF